The 27 T cell receptor beta chains below were found in one sample sequenced in a study of cytomegalovirus exposure and HLA in healthy donors. PCR primers comprised 60 Vbeta and 13 Jbeta primers. TCRdb's copy holds only in-frame clones and misses some; the assay was immunoSEQ multiplex PCR. This table has about 110,000 clones, around 83% appearing once. What was sequenced was PBMCs. The receptor set was obtained from an older woman in good health and CMV-seropositive.

CDR3 sequence: CASSLMGGTSSYEQYF. The CDR3 coding sequence is TGTGCCAGCAGCTTAATGGGCGGGACCTCCTCCTACGAGCAGTACTTC. The chain recombines TRBV7-3 with TRBJ2-7; TRBD2 is a possible D gene (6 bases). V lost 1 base and J lost 0, with 13 bases in between. The CDR3 totals 16 residues. Germline V gene sequence: CDR1 SGHTA, CDR2 FQGTGA.

The chain is built from TRBV6-1 and TRBJ2-5; 8 bases are shared with TRBD2. The germline V gene encodes CDR1 MNHNS and CDR2 SASEGT. The ends lost 7 bases at V and 2 bases at J; junction bases unmatched: 3. The CDR3 is 13 amino acids. The CDR3 here is CASIRGGQETQYF. For the CDR3, the DNA is TGTGCCAGCATCCGGGGGGGACAAGAGACCCAGTACTTC.

The V and J genes are TRBV28 and TRBJ1-1; a weak D match, TRBD1 (6 bases). V was clipped by 5 bases and J by 7 bases, with 8 bases between them. The germline V gene has CDR1 MDHEN and CDR2 SYDVKM. This CDR3 has 11 residues. This CDR3 reads CASSTTGEAFF. CDR3 nucleotide sequence: TGTGCCAGCAGTACGACAGGTGAAGCTTTCTTT.

V and J are TRBV5-1 and TRBJ1-1; tentative D call: TRBD1 (5 bases). Deletions cut 4 bases from V and 1 base from J, with 14 bases between. CDR3 size: 15 residues. CDR1 is SGHRS, CDR2 YFSETQ, per germline. The CDR3 coding sequence is TGCGCCAGCAGCAGACTGCCAAGGGGGAACACTGAAGCTTTCTTT. Its protein product is CASSRLPRGNTEAFF. Combining the CDR3 with reference TRBV5-1 and TRBJ1-1 gives the whole variable domain KAGVTQTPRYLIKTRGQQVTLSCSPISGHRSVSWYQQTPGQGLQFLFEYFSETQRNKGNFPGRFSGRQFSNSRSEMNVSTLELGDSALYLCASSRLPRGNTEAFFGQGTRLTVV.

The chain links TRBV11-1 to TRBJ1-2; possible D gene TRBD1, 6 bases. The CDR3 extends over 13 amino acids. Germline lookup yields CDR1 SGHAT and CDR2 FQDESV (reference sequence). Trimming cost V 5 bases and J 8 bases, with 15 bases left between them. In DNA, the CDR3 is TGTGCCAGCAGCCGGGACCCGACAGGAGGCTACACCTTC. This codes for CASSRDPTGGYTF.

This clone was observed once. V gene TRBV5-1 combines with J gene TRBJ2-7; D is unclear. The germline V gene has CDR1 SGHRS and CDR2 YFSETQ. The CDR3 runs to 14 residues. Trimming removed 4 bases at V and 2 bases at J, with 13 bases between. CDR3 sequence (DNA): TGCGCCAGCAGCAAGCCAGAGACACCCTACGAGCAGTACTTC. The encoded protein is CASSKPETPYEQYF.

The chain links TRBV9 to TRBJ1-4; TRBD1 aligns across 8 bases. Germline assignment: CDR1 SGDLS and CDR2 YYNGEE. The CDR3 is 18 residues long. The trim removed 0 bases at V and 1 base at J, leaving 8 bases unmatched. In DNA form, the CDR3 reads TGTGCCAGCAGCGTAGGTGGCAGGGGGCGCCTAACTAATGAAAAACTGTTTTTT. Translation gives CASSVGGRGRLTNEKLFF.

This clone was detected only once. This rearrangement joins TRBV25-1 to TRBJ2-1; D possibly corresponds to TRBD2 (5 bases). Germline V gene lookup returns CDR1 MGHDK and CDR2 SYGVNS. V gave up 0 bases and J gave up 8 bases, with 11 bases separating them. This CDR3 has 14 amino acids. The CDR3 region has the DNA TGTGCCAGCAGTGAATATGGGTTCGGGGATGAGCAGTTCTTC. Translated: CASSEYGFGDEQFF.

This clone was counted only a few times. The V call is TRBV6-5, the J call TRBJ1-1; 12 bases fit TRBD1. The CDR3 length is 15 residues. CDR1 is MNHEY and CDR2 is SVGAGI in the germline V gene. J was trimmed by 1 base and V by 5 bases; bases with no gene match: 2. The CDR3 nucleotides are TGTGCCAGCAGTGGGACAGGGGGCTGGAACACTGAAGCTTTCTTT. The encoded protein is CASSGTGGWNTEAFF.

This chain connects TRBV28 to TRBJ2-1; TRBD2 might be the D (6 bases). This CDR3 is built from 17 residues. V gave up 5 bases and J gave up 4 bases, with 21 bases separating them. Per the germline V gene, CDR1 is MDHEN and CDR2 is SYDVKM. CDR3 coding DNA: TGTGCCAGCAGTCAACTCCCTGGCGGGCGGGGATACAATGAGCAGTTCTTC. It specifies CASSQLPGGRGYNEQFF.

This chain links TRBV11-3 with TRBJ2-1, with 10 positions matching TRBD2. Germline assignment: CDR1 SGHNT and CDR2 YENEEA. The J segment lost 9 bases and the V segment lost 0 bases, leaving 8 bases of the junction unmatched. This CDR3 comprises 16 residues. The CDR3: CASSLDPPSGSGEQFF. The CDR3 DNA reads as TGTGCCAGCAGCTTAGATCCCCCTAGCGGGAGTGGTGAGCAGTTCTTC.

This sequence joins TRBV6-1 and TRBJ2-7; 9 bases line up with TRBD1. Germline trimming cut 4 bases from V and 7 bases from J; bases unmatched to any gene: 8. This CDR3 contains 14 residues. Germline V gives CDR1 MNHNS, CDR2 SASEGT. The CDR3 DNA follows: TGTGCCAGCAGTGCTATGGGGACAGGGAATGAGCAGTACTTC. Protein sequence: CASSAMGTGNEQYF.

The chain couples TRBV2 to TRBJ1-3; 7 bases match TRBD1. There are 14 residues in the CDR3. From germline, CDR1 is SNHLY and CDR2 FYNNEI. The V and J ends lost 2 bases and 4 bases, in that order; junction bases with no gene match: 2. CDR3 DNA sequence: TGTGCCAGCAGTGAACAGGGGGAAGGAAACACCATATATTTT. Residues: CASSEQGEGNTIYF.

The rearrangement uses TRBV9 and TRBJ2-2; 7 nucleotides match TRBD2. V trimming: 2 bases; J trimming: 5 bases; junction bases outside the gene matches: 6. This CDR3 has 15 residues. The V gene's germline CDR1 is SGDLS and CDR2 YYNGEE. This CDR3 reads CASSVGGGRTGELFF. The CDR3 DNA follows: TGTGCCAGCAGCGTGGGGGGAGGGAGAACCGGGGAGCTGTTTTTT. Supplemented by reference TRBV9 and TRBJ2-2, the full variable domain reads DSGVTQTPKHLITATGQRVTLRCSPRSGDLSVYWYQQSLDQGLQFLIQYYNGEERAKGNILERFSAQQFPDLHSELNLSSLELGDSALYFCASSVGGGRTGELFFGEGSRLTVL.

This clone was recorded only once. V is TRBV7-2 and J is TRBJ1-1; 11 bases fit TRBD1. The CDR3 runs 16 residues. J was trimmed by 4 bases and V by 5 bases; bases with no gene match: 9. Germline V gene sequence: CDR1 SGHTA, CDR2 FQGNSA. The CDR3 spells CASSPPGTGGFTEAFF. CDR3 nucleotide sequence: TGTGCCAGCAGCCCCCCTGGGACAGGGGGTTTCACTGAAGCTTTCTTT.

This chain links TRBV6-1 with TRBJ2-7, with 8 bases that match TRBD1. In germline, CDR1 is MNHNS, CDR2 SASEGT. The CDR3 has 15 residues. J lost 2 bases, V lost 5 bases, and 8 bases had no gene match. This chain's CDR3 is CASSTRTGPTYEQYF. DNA for the CDR3: TGTGCCAGCAGTACACGGACAGGGCCAACCTACGAGCAGTACTTC.

This clone was observed a single time. This chain uses TRBV5-5 with TRBJ1-5, with TRBD1 identical over 7 bases. Germline V CDR1 and CDR2: SGHKS, YYEKEE (reference sequence). This CDR3 has 15 residues. Trimming took 3 bases from V and 6 from J; bases not matched to a gene: 9. CDR3 region: CASSSGIQGTQPQHF. For the CDR3, the DNA is TGTGCCAGCAGCTCAGGGATACAGGGGACTCAGCCCCAGCATTTT. Drawing the rest from reference TRBV5-5 and TRBJ1-5, the complete variable domain is DAGVTQSPTHLIKTRGQQVTLRCSPISGHKSVSWYQQVLGQGPQFIFQYYEKEERGRGNFPDRFSARQFPNYSSELNVNALLLGDSALYLCASSSGIQGTQPQHFGDGTRLSIL.

The rearrangement joins TRBV4-1 to TRBJ1-1, with 8 bases lining up with TRBD1. CDR1 and CDR2 from the germline V gene are MGHRA and YSYEKL. Trimming cost V 6 bases and J 4 bases; bases outside gene matches: 10. The CDR3 extends over 15 amino acids. The CDR3 nucleotides read TGCGCCAGCAGACCCGGGACAGGCGGGAGCACTGAAGCTTTCTTT. Protein sequence: CASRPGTGGSTEAFF.

The chain combines TRBV7-9 with TRBJ2-5; a possible D gene is TRBD2 (5 bases). The J call is uncertain, as TRBJ2-7 better fits the DNA end. This CDR3 is 13 amino acids long. CDR1 is SEHNR, CDR2 FQNEAQ, per germline (reference sequence). The CDR3 nucleotides read TGTGCCAGCAGTGGCCTGGAGGATTACGAGCAGTACTTC. This sequence encodes CASSGLEDYEQYF.

The rearrangement joins TRBV7-2 to TRBJ2-5; 7 bases fit TRBD2. Germline CDR1 reads SGHTA; CDR2 reads FQGNSA. The CDR3 has 16 amino acids. The J segment lost 1 base and the V segment lost 2 bases, leaving 7 bases of the junction unmatched. This CDR3 reads CASSLSGTYPQETQYF. The CDR3 DNA follows: TGTGCCAGCAGCTTAAGCGGGACGTACCCCCAAGAGACCCAGTACTTC.

This chain links TRBV4-2 with TRBJ2-7; 7 bases agree with TRBD2. This CDR3 is built from 18 residues. Germline V CDR1 and CDR2: LGHNA, YNFKEQ. V shed 0 bases, J shed 4 bases, and the junction held 15 bases outside the gene matches. The CDR3 sequence is CASSQDGAQWEGSYEQYF. The DNA for the CDR3 is TGTGCCAGCAGCCAAGATGGGGCTCAGTGGGAGGGATCTTACGAGCAGTACTTC.

The rearrangement joins TRBV7-6 to TRBJ2-2, with a possible D match to TRBD2 (6 bases). Germline values: CDR1 SGHVS, CDR2 FNYEAQ. Trimming cost V 5 bases and J 6 bases, with 19 bases left between them. The CDR3 consists of 16 residues. The CDR3 sequence: CASSPLRGGNAGELFF. The DNA for the CDR3 is TGTGCCAGCAGCCCGTTACGGGGAGGAAACGCCGGGGAGCTGTTTTTT.

The genes are TRBV6-1 and TRBJ1-1, with D possibly being TRBD1 (6 bases). Trimming took off 2 bases at V and 1 base at J, with 11 bases between the two ends. The germline CDR1 and CDR2 sequences are MNHNS and SASEGT. The CDR3 spans 15 residues. The CDR3 protein is CASSEFGGPNTEAFF. CDR3 nucleotide sequence: TGTGCCAGCAGTGAATTCGGGGGGCCGAACACTGAAGCTTTCTTT.

This chain links TRBV9 with TRBJ2-7; 9 nucleotides agree with TRBD1. There are 14 residues in the CDR3. Germline lookup yields CDR1 SGDLS and CDR2 YYNGEE. V was pared by 3 bases and J by 5 bases, with 6 bases of the junction left unmatched. In DNA, the CDR3 is TGTGCCAGCAGCGGGGGGACAGGGCGAAACGAGCAGTACTTC. Its translation: CASSGGTGRNEQYF.

This sequence joins TRBV9 and TRBJ1-1; D possibly corresponds to TRBD1 (5 bases). The germline V gene has CDR1 SGDLS and CDR2 YYNGEE. The CDR3 totals 12 residues. The V end was cut by 3 bases, the J end by 7 bases, with 10 bases between. This chain's CDR3 is CASSARRGEAFF. For the CDR3, the DNA is TGTGCCAGCAGCGCTCGAAGGGGTGAAGCTTTCTTT. Complete variable domain (other parts from reference TRBV9 and TRBJ1-1): DSGVTQTPKHLITATGQRVTLRCSPRSGDLSVYWYQQSLDQGLQFLIQYYNGEERAKGNILERFSAQQFPDLHSELNLSSLELGDSALYFCASSARRGEAFFGQGTRLTVV.

The V and J genes are TRBV18 and TRBJ1-1; 7 nucleotides agree with TRBD1. The germline gives CDR1 KGHSH, CDR2 LQKENI. The CDR3 is made up of 15 amino acids. J was trimmed by 1 base and V by 3 bases; bases with no gene match: 5. CDR3 bases: TGTGCCAGCTCACCTCCGGGACAGAGGAACACTGAAGCTTTCTTT. This gives the protein CASSPPGQRNTEAFF.

The chain employs TRBV9 and TRBJ1-1; 9 bases map to TRBD1. From germline, CDR1 is SGDLS and CDR2 YYNGEE. The CDR3 totals 15 residues. V lost 2 bases, J lost 7 bases, and 9 bases stayed unmatched. CDR3: CASSVRTGDLGEAFF. The CDR3 DNA is TGTGCCAGCAGCGTGAGGACAGGGGACCTTGGTGAAGCTTTCTTT.